The 2 T cell receptor beta chains below all came from one sample that was sequenced in a study of blood T cell repertoires in COVID-19. Profiled with immunoSEQ multiplex PCR; TCRdb holds only in-frame clones, not every one. Of under 75,000 clones listed, 85% to 90% are singletons. The sequenced sample was peripheral blood. The receptors here all came from a man aged 50 to 59 with acute or convalescent COVID-19.

The rearrangement links TRBV6-5 to TRBJ2-5, with D possibly being TRBD2 (5 bases). CDR1 MNHEY and CDR2 SVGAGI come from the germline V gene. Trimming stripped 5 bases from V and 2 bases from J, with 9 bases between. The CDR3 is 13 amino acids. CDR3 sequence: CASSPTGQETQYF. CDR3 nucleotides: TGTGCCAGCAGTCCTACGGGACAAGAGACCCAGTACTTC.

The V call is TRBV18, the J call TRBJ1-5, with D perhaps TRBD1 (5 bases). This CDR3 comprises 15 residues. Deletions cut 3 bases from V and 4 bases from J, with 13 bases between. CDR1 and CDR2 from the germline V gene are KGHSH and LQKENI. The CDR3, as DNA: TGTGCCAGCTCACCTTCCACAGGAGTTAATCAGCCCCAGCATTTT. This sequence encodes CASSPSTGVNQPQHF.